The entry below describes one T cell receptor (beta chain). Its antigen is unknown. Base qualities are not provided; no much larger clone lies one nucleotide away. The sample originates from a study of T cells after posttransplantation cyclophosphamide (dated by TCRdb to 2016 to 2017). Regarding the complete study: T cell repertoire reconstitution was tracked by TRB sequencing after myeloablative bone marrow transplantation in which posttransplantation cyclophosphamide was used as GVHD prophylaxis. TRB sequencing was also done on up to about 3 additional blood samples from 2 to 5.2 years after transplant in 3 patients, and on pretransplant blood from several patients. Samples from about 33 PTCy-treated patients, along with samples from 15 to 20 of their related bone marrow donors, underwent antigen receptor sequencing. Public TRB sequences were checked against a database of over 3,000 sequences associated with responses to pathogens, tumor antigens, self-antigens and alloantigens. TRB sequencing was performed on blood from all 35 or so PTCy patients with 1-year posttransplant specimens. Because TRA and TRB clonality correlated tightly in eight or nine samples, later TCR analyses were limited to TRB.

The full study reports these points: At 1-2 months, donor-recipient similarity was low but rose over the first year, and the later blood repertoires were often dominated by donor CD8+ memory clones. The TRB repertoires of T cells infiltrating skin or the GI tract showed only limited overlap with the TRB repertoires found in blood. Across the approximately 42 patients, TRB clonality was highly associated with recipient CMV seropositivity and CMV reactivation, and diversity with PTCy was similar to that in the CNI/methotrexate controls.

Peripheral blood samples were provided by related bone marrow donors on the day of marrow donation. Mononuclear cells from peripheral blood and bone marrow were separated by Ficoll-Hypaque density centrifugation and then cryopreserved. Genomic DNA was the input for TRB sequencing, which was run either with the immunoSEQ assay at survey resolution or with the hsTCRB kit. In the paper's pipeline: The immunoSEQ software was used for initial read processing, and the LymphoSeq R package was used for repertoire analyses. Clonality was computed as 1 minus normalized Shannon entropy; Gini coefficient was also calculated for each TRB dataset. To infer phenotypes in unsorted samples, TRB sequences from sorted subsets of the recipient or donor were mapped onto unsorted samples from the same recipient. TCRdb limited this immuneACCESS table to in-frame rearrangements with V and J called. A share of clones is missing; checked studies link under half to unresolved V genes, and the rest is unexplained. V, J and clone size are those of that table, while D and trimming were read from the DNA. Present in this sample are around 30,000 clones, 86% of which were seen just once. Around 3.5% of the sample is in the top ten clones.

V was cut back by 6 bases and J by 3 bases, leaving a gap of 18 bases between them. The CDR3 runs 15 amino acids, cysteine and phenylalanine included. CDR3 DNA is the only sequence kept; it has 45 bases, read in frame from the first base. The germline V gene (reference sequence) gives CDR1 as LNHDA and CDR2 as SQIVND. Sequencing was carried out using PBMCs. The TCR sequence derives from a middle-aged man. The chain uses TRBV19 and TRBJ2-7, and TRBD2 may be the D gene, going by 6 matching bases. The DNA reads TGTGCCAGTAGAACATCGGGCACCGGGAGCTACGAGCAGTACTTC. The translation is CASRTSGTGSYEQYF.